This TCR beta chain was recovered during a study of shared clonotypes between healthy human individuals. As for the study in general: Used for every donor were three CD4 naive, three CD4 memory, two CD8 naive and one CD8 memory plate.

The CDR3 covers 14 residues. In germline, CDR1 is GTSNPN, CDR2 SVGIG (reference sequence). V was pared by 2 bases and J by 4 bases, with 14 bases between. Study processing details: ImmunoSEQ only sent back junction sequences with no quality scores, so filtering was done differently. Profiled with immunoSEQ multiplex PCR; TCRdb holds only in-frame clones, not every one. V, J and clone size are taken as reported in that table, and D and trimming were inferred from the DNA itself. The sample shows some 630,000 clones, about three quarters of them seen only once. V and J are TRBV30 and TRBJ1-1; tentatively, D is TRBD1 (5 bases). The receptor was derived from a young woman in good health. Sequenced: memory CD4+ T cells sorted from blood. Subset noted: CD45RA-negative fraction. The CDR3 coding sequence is TGTGCCTGGAGTAAACTTGGGGGAGTCACTGAAGCTTTCTTT. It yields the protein CAWSKLGGVTEAFF.